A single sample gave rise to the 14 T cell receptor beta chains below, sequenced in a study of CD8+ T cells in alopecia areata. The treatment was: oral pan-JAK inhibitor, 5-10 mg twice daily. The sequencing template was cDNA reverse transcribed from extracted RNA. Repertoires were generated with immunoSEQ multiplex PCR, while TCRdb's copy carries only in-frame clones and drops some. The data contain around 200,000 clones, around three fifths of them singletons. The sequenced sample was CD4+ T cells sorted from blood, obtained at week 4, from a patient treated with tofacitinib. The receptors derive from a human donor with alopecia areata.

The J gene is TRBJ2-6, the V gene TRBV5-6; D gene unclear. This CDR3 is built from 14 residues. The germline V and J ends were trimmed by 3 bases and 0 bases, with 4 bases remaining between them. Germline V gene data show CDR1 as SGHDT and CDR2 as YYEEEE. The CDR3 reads CASSSSSGANVLTF. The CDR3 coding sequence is TGTGCCAGCAGCTCCAGCTCTGGGGCCAACGTCCTGACTTTC.

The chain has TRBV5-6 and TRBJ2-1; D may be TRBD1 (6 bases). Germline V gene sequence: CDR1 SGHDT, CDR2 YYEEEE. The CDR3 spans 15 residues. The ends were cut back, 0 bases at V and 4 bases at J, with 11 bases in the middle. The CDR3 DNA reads TGTGCCAGCAGCTTGGTTCCCGGACAGTACAATGAGCAGTTCTTC. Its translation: CASSLVPGQYNEQFF.

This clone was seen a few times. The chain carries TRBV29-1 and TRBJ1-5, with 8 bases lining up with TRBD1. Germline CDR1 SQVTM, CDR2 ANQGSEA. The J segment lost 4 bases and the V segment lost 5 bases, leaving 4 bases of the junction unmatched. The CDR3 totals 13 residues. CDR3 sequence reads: CSVSRDRNQPQHF. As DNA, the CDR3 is TGCAGCGTTTCCCGGGACAGGAATCAGCCCCAGCATTTT. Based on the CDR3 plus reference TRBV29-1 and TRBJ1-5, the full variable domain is SAVISQKPSRDICQRGTSLTIQCQVDSQVTMMFWYRQQPGQSLTLIATANQGSEATYESGFVIDKFPISRPNLTFSTLTVSNMSPEDSSIYLCSVSRDRNQPQHFGDGTRLSIL.

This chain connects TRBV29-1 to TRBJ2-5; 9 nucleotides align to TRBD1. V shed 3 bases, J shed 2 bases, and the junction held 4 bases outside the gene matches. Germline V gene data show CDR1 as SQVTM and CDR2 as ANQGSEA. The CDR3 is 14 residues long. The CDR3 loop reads CSVDDRGRQETQYF. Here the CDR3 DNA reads TGCAGCGTTGACGACAGGGGGAGGCAAGAGACCCAGTACTTC.

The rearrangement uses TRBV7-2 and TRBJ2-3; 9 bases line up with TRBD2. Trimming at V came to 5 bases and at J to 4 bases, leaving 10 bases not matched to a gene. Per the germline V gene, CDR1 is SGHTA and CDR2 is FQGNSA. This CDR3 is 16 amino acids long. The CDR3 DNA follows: TGTGCCAGCAGCACAGGGGAGCGGGGGGTCGCAGATACGCAGTATTTT. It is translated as CASSTGERGVADTQYF.

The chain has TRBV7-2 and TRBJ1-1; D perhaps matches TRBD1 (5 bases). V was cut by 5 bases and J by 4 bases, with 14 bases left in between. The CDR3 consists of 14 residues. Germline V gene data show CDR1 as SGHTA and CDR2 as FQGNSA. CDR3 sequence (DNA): TGTGCCAGCAGCATCGGAGACAGCGGCACTGAAGCTTTCTTT. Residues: CASSIGDSGTEAFF.

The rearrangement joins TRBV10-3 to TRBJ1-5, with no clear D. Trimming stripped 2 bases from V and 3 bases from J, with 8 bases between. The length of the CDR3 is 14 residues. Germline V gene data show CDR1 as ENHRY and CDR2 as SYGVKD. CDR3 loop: CAISEDNHNQPQHF. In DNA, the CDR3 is TGTGCCATCAGTGAGGACAATCACAATCAGCCCCAGCATTTT.

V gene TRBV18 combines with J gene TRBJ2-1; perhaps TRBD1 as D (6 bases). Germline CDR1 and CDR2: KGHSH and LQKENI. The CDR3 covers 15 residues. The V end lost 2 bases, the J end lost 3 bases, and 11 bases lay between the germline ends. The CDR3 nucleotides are TGTGCCAGCTCACCATACCAACAGGGCTACAATGAGCAGTTCTTC. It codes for CASSPYQQGYNEQFF.

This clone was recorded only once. The CDR3 nucleotides are TGTGCCAGCAGCTTAAGCCTGGCTCGGAATGAGCAGTTCTTC. Amino acids: CASSLSLARNEQFF. The chain has TRBV7-2 and TRBJ2-1; D not resolved. The length of the CDR3 is 14 residues. CDR1 and CDR2 (germline): SGHTA, FQGNSA. Trimming took 2 bases from V and 7 from J, leaving 12 bases between them.

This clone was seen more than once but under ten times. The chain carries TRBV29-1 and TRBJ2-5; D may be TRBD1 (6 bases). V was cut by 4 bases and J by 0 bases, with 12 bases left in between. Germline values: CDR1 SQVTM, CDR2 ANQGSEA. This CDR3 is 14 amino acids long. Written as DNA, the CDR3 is TGCAGCGTTGCACAGGGAGTTCACCAAGAGACCCAGTACTTC. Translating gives CSVAQGVHQETQYF.

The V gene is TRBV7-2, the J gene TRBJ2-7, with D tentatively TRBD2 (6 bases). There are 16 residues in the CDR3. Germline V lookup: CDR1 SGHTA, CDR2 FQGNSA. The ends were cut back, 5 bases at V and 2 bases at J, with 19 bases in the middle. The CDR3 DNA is TGTGCCAGCAGCAGGCAGCCCGGGACGGGGGCCTACGAGCAGTACTTC. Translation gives CASSRQPGTGAYEQYF.

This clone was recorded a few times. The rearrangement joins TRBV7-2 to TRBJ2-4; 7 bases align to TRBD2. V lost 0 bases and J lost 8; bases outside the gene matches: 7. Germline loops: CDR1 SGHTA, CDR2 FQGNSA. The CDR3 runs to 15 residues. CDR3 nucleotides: TGTGCCAGCAGCTTAGCGGGGCTCCGGGGGGACATTCAGTACTTC. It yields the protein CASSLAGLRGDIQYF.

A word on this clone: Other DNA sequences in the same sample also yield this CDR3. The CDR3 sequence: CASSQDSGETQYF. CDR3 nucleotides: TGCGCCAGCAGCCAAGATAGTGGGGAGACCCAGTACTTC. V usage is TRBV4-3 and J usage is TRBJ2-5, with D unclear. V gave up 0 bases and J gave up 5 bases, with 7 bases separating them. This CDR3 is built from 13 residues. The germline V gene encodes CDR1 LGHNA and CDR2 YSLEER.

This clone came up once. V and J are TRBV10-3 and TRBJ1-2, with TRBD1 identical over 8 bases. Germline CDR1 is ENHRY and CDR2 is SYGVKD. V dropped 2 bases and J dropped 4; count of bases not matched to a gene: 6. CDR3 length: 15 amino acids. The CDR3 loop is CAISEAPGGGYGYTF. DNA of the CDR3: TGTGCCATCAGTGAGGCCCCAGGGGGCGGCTATGGCTACACCTTC.